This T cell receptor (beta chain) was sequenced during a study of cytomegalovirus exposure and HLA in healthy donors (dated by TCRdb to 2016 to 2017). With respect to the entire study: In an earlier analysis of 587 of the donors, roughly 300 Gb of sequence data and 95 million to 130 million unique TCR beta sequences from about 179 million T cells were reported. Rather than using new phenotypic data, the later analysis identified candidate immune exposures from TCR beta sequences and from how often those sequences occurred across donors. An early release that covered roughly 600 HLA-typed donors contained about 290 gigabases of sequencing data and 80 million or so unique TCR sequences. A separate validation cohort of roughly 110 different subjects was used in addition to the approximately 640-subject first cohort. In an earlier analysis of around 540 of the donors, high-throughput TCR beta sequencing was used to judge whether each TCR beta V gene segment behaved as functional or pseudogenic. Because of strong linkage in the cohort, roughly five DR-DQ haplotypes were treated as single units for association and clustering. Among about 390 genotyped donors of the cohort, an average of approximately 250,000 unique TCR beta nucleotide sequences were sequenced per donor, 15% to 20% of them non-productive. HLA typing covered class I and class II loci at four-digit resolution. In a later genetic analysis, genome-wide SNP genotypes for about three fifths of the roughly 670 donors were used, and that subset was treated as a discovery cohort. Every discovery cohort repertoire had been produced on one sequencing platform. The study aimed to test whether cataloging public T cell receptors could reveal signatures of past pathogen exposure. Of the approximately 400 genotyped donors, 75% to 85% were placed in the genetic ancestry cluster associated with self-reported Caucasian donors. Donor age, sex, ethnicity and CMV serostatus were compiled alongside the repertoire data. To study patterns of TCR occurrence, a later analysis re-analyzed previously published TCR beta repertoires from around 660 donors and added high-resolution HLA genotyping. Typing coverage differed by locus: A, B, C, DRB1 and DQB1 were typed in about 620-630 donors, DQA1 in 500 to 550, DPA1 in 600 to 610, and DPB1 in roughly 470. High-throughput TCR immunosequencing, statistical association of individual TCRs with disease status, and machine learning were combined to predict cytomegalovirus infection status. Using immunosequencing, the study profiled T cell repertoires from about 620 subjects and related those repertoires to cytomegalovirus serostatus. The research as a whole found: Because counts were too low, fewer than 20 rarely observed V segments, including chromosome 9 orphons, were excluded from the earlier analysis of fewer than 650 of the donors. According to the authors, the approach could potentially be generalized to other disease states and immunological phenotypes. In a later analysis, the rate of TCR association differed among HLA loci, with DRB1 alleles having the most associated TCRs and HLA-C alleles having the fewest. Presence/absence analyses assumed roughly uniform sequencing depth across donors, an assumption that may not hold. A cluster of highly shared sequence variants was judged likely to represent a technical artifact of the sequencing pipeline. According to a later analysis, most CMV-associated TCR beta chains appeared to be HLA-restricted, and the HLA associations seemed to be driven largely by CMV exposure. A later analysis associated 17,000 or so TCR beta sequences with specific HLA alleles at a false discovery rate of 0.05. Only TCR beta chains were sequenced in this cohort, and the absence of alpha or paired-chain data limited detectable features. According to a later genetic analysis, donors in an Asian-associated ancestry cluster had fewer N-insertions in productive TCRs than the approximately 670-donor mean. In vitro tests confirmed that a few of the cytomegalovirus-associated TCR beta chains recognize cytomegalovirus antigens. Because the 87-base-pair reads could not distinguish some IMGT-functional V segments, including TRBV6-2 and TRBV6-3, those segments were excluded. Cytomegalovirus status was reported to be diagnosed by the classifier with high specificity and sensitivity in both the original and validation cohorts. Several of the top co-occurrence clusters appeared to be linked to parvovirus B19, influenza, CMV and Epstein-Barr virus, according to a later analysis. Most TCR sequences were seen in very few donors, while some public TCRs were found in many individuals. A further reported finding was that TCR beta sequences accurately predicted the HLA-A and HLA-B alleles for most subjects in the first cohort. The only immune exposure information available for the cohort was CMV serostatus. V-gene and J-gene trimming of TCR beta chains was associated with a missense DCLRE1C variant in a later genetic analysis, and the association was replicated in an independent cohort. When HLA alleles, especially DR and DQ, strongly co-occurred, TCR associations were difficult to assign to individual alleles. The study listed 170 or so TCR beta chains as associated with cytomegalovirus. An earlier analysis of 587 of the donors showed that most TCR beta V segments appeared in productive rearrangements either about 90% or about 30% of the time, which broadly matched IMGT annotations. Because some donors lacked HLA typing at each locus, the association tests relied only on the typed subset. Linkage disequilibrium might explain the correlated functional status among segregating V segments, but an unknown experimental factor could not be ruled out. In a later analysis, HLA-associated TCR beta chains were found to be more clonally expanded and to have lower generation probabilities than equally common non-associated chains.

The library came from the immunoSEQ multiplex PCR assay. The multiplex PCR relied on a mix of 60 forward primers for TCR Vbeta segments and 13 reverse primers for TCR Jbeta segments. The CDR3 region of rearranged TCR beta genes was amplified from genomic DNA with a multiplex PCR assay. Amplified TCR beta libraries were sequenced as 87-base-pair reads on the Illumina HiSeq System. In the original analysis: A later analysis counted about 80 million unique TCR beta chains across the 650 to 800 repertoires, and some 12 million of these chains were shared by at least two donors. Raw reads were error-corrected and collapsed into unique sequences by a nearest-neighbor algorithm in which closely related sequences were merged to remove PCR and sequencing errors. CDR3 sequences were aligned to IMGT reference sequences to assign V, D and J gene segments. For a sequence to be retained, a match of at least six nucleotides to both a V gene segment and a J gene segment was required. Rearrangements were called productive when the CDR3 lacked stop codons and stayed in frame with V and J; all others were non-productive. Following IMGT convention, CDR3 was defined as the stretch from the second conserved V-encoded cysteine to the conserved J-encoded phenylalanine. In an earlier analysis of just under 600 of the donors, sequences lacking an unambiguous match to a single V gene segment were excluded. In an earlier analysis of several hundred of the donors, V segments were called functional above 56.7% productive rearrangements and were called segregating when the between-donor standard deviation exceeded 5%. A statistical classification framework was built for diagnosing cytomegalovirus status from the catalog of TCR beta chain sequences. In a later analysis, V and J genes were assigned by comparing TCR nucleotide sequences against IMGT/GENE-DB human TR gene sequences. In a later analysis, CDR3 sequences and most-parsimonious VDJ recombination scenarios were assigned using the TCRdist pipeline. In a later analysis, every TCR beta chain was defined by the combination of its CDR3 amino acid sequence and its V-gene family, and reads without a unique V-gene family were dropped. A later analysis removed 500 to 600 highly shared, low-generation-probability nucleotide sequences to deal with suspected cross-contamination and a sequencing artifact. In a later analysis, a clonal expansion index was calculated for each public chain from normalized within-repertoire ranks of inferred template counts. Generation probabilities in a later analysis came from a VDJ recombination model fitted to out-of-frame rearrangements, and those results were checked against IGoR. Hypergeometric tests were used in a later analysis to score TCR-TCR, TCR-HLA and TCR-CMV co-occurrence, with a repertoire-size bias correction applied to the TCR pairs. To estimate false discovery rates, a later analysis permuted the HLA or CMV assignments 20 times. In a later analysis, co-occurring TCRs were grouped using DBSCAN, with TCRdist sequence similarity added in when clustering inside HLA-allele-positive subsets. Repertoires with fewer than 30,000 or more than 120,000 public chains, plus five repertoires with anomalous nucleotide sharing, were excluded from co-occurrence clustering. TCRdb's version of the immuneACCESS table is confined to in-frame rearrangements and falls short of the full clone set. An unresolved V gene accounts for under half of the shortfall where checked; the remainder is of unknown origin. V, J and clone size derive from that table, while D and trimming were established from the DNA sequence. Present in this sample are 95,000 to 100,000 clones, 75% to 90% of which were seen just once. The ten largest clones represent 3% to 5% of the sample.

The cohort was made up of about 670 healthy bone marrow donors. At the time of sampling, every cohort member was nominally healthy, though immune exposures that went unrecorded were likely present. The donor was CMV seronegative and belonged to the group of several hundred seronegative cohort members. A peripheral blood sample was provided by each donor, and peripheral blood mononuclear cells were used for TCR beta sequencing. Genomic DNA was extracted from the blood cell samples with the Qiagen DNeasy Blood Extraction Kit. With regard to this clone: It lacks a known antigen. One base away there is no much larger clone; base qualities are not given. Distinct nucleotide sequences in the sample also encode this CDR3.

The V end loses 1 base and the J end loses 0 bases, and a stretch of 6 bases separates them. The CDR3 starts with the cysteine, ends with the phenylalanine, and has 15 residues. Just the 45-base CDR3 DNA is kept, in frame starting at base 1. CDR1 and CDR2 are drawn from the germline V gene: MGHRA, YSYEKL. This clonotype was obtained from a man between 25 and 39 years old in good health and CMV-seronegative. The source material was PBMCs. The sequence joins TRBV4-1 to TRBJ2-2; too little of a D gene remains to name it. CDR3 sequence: CASSQGLANTGELFF. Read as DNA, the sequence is TGCGCCAGCAGCCAAGGACTCGCGAACACCGGGGAGCTGTTTTTT.